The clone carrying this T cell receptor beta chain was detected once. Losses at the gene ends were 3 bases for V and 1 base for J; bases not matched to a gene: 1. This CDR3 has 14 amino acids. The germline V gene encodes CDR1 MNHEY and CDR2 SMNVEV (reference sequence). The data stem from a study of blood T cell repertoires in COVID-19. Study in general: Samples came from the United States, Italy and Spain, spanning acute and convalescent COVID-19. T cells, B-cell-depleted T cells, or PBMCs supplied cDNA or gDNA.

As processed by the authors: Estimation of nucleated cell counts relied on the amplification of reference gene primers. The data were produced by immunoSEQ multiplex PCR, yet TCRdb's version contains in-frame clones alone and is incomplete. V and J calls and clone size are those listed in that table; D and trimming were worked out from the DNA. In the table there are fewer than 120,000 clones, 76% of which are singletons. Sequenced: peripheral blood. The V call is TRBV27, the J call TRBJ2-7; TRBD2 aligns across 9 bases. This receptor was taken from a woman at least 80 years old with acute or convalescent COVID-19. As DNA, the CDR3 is TGTGCCAGCAGTTTCCTAGCGGGATCCTACGAGCAGTACTTC. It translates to CASSFLAGSYEQYF.